The 20 T cell receptor beta chains given below trace back to one sample, sequenced in a study of cytomegalovirus exposure and HLA in healthy donors. Both 60 Vbeta primers and 13 Jbeta primers went into the PCR. Libraries were prepared by immunoSEQ multiplex PCR; TCRdb keeps only in-frame clonotypes and omits some of them. The sample holds just under 250,000 clones, roughly 80% seen once. The sample was PBMCs. The origin of the receptors is a woman between 40 and 50 years old in good health and CMV-seropositive.

In DNA form, the CDR3 reads TGCAGCGGACTAATAGGACTCTATGGCTACACCTTC. It specifies CSGLIGLYGYTF. The chain links TRBV29-1 to TRBJ1-2, with no clear D. CDR3 size: 12 residues. V was cut by 7 bases and J by 4 bases, with 13 bases left in between. Germline V lookup: CDR1 SQVTM, CDR2 ANQGSEA.

The V gene is TRBV2, the J gene TRBJ1-5, with D hard to call. Trimming left V 4 bases short and J 4 bases short, with 8 bases between. CDR1 SNHLY and CDR2 FYNNEI come from the germline V gene. The CDR3 runs to 13 residues. The CDR3 DNA sequence: TGTGCCAGCAGTGGACACGGAAATCAGCCCCAGCATTTT. It specifies CASSGHGNQPQHF.

As to this clone: One end of the junction does not line up with germline, which may come from a read error. V usage is TRBV7-9 and J usage is TRBJ1-3; D remains ambiguous. In germline, CDR1 is SEHNR, CDR2 FQNEAQ (reference sequence). The CDR3 has 18 amino acids. The CDR3: CSSSLTAAGRSSGNTIYF. The DNA of the CDR3 is TGTTCCAGCAGCTTAACGGCAGCGGGTCGCAGCTCTGGAAACACCATATATTTT.

J is TRBJ2-1 and V is TRBV5-1; TRBD2 matches 9 bases. Germline V gene lookup returns CDR1 SGHRS and CDR2 YFSETQ. Trimming took 0 bases from V and 2 from J; bases not matched to a gene: 6. CDR3 size: 17 residues. The CDR3 nucleotides read TGCGCCAGCAGCTTGGCCACCTCTAGCGGGGCCTACAATGAGCAGTTCTTC. It yields the protein CASSLATSSGAYNEQFF.

On this clone: One end of the junction varies from germline; a read error may be responsible. The chain combines TRBV7-9 with TRBJ2-5, with a tentative D call TRBD2 (5 bases). The germline V gene encodes CDR1 SEHNR and CDR2 FQNEAQ (reference sequence). This CDR3 has 15 residues. CDR3 amino acids: CSSSLGRIEGETQYF. In DNA form, the CDR3 reads TGTTCCAGCAGCTTAGGAAGAATCGAGGGAGAGACCCAGTACTTC.

The V gene is TRBV2, the J gene TRBJ1-2; no definite D call. CDR1 SNHLY and CDR2 FYNNEI come from the germline V gene. The V and J ends lost 7 bases and 4 bases respectively, with 13 bases between them. The CDR3 sequence is 13 residues long. CDR3 in amino acids: CASTRDIGYGYTF. The DNA for the CDR3 is TGTGCCAGCACGCGGGATATTGGCTATGGCTACACCTTC.

The J gene is TRBJ2-1, the V gene TRBV5-4; D unclear. The V and J ends lost 4 bases and 4 bases respectively, with 15 bases between them. The CDR3 runs to 15 residues. CDR1 and CDR2 (germline): SGHNT, YYREEE (reference sequence). The CDR3: CASSRDIPSYNEQFF. For the CDR3, the DNA is TGTGCCAGCAGCCGCGACATACCCTCTTACAATGAGCAGTTCTTC.

This clone was found a few times. The chain carries TRBV30 and TRBJ2-3; TRBD2 matches at 10 bases. The CDR3 sequence is 13 residues long. Germline V gene lookup returns CDR1 GTSNPN and CDR2 SVGIG (reference sequence). The V gene end was trimmed by 4 bases and the J gene end by 4 bases; junction bases not matched to a gene: 2. The CDR3 here is CAWTSGSPDTQYF. CDR3 coding DNA: TGTGCCTGGACTAGCGGGAGCCCAGATACGCAGTATTTT.

The rearrangement joins TRBV21-1 to TRBJ2-3; the table's D gene call, TRBD2, was not cross checked with the DNA. TRBV21-1 corresponds to a pseudogene. The CDR3 spans 15 residues. CDR3 protein: CASLLSTWQSDTQYF. The DNA for the CDR3 is TGTGCCAGCCTACTAAGCACCTGGCAGTCAGATACGCAGTATTTT.

Note on this clone: Other DNA sequences from this sample encode an identical CDR3 as well. The chain uses TRBV5-1 and TRBJ2-5, with 8 bases matching TRBD1. The CDR3 extends over 15 amino acids. CDR1 and CDR2 from the germline V gene are SGHRS and YFSETQ. V was clipped by 4 bases and J by 2 bases; unmatched bases: 7. The CDR3 sequence: CASSRGQGGQETQYF. CDR3 nucleotide sequence: TGCGCCAGCAGCCGAGGACAGGGTGGGCAAGAGACCCAGTACTTC.

The chain joins TRBV10-2 to TRBJ2-1; TRBD2 might be the D (6 bases). CDR3 length: 15 residues. Between the trimmed V and J ends, which lost 4 bases and 1 base, there was a span of 11 bases. Per the germline V gene, CDR1 is WSHSY and CDR2 is SAAADI. CDR3 coding DNA: TGCGCCAGCAGTGTAACGGGGGATTCCTACAATGAGCAGTTCTTC. It encodes CASSVTGDSYNEQFF.

The rearrangement links TRBV2 to TRBJ2-7, with a tentative D call TRBD2 (5 bases). Germline V gene sequence: CDR1 SNHLY, CDR2 FYNNEI. Trimming removed 8 bases at V and 1 base at J, with 12 bases between. The CDR3 loop spans 13 amino acids. CDR3 protein: CASGASGSYEQYF. The CDR3 coding sequence is TGTGCCAGCGGTGCGAGCGGTTCCTACGAGCAGTACTTC.

This sequence joins TRBV30 and TRBJ1-4, with a tentative D call TRBD1 (5 bases). Germline loops: CDR1 GTSNPN, CDR2 SVGIG (reference sequence). V lost 4 bases, J lost 6 bases, and 15 bases lay in between. The CDR3 spans 14 residues. CDR3 sequence: CAWTAGGRYEKLFF. The CDR3 nucleotides are TGTGCCTGGACCGCGGGGGGGAGGTATGAAAAACTGTTTTTT.

The chain has TRBV9 and TRBJ2-5, with a possible D match to TRBD2 (6 bases). This CDR3 comprises 15 residues. Germline-derived CDR1 and CDR2 are SGDLS and YYNGEE. Between the trimmed V and J ends, which lost 0 bases and 2 bases, there was a span of 11 bases. Here the CDR3 reads CASSVGTGLQETQYF. The CDR3 DNA follows: TGTGCCAGCAGCGTAGGCACCGGACTACAAGAGACCCAGTACTTC.

A note on this clone: This specimen includes other DNA sequences encoding the same CDR3. The V and J genes are TRBV7-2 and TRBJ1-4; TRBD1 aligns across 9 bases. J gave up 7 bases and V 5 bases, and 5 bases lay outside the gene matches. The CDR3 loop spans 14 amino acids. Germline V gene sequence: CDR1 SGHTA, CDR2 FQGNSA. The CDR3 nucleotides are TGTGCCAGCAGCCCTGGGACAGGGCGTGAAAAACTGTTTTTT. It translates to CASSPGTGREKLFF.

The CDR3 DNA is TGTGCCACCAGCAGAGCCCCAGTGTGGGCGCGTGGAGCTTTCTTT. It translates to CATSRAPVWARGAFF. The V gene is TRBV15, the J gene TRBJ1-1, with D unclear. CDR1 is LNHNV, CDR2 YYDKDF, per germline (reference sequence). Trimming removed 1 base at V and 10 bases at J, with 19 bases between. This CDR3 spans 15 amino acids.

The chain has TRBV7-2 and TRBJ2-7, with a tentative D call TRBD1 (6 bases). Germline values: CDR1 SGHTA, CDR2 FQGNSA. The CDR3 spans 13 residues. V lost 5 bases and J lost 6, with 14 bases in between. The CDR3 sequence: CASSPNLQGEQYF. The DNA for the CDR3 is TGTGCCAGCAGCCCCAATCTACAGGGCGAGCAGTACTTC.

The gene calls are TRBV30 and TRBJ2-6; D gene uncertain. Looked up from germline, CDR1 is GTSNPN and CDR2 is SVGIG (reference sequence). This CDR3 region has 17 residues. V was pared by 4 bases and J by 0 bases, with 16 bases between. DNA for the CDR3: TGTGCCTGGACCCTCTACCCTAGGAACTCTGGGGCCAACGTCCTGACTTTC. Residues: CAWTLYPRNSGANVLTF.

The rearrangement links TRBV5-5 to TRBJ2-2, with a tentative D call TRBD1 (5 bases). The germline CDR1 and CDR2 sequences are SGHKS and YYEKEE (reference sequence). Between the trimmed V and J ends, which lost 0 bases and 3 bases, there was a span of 9 bases. The CDR3 is 15 amino acids. The CDR3 here is CASSLGPRDTGELFF. The DNA for the CDR3 is TGTGCCAGCAGCTTGGGACCCAGGGACACCGGGGAGCTGTTTTTT.

V gene TRBV9 combines with J gene TRBJ2-7; 7 bases are a match to TRBD1. The CDR3 has 14 amino acids. V was pared by 6 bases and J by 2 bases, with 8 bases of the junction left unmatched. Germline CDR1 SGDLS, CDR2 YYNGEE. Here the CDR3 reads CASTPTGATYEQYF. The DNA for the CDR3 is TGTGCCAGCACCCCCACAGGGGCCACCTACGAGCAGTACTTC.